The entry below describes one T cell receptor beta chain. Its antigen is unknown. Base qualities are not provided; no much larger clone lies one nucleotide away. What the time point label conveys for this sample: after dendritic cell vaccination, including at tumor progression/relapse. To be selected, patients needed enough residual fresh-frozen tumor tissue and more than two years of available survival data. Molecular status otherwise varied across the glioblastoma patients, but none of them carried an isocitrate dehydrogenase mutation. PBMC were collected before vaccination, two weeks after the third vaccination, and at tumor progression if tumor progression occurred. The Qiagen DNeasy Blood extraction Kit was used to extract genomic DNA. This entry comes from a study of glioma-infiltrating T cells after dendritic cell vaccination (dated by TCRdb to 2015 to 2016). As for the study more broadly: The cohort comprised about 15 glioblastoma patients from Phase I and II dendritic cell vaccination trials, 9 newly diagnosed and 6 with recurrent disease. Patients received autologous tumor lysate-pulsed dendritic cell vaccination between 2003 and 2012. To make the vaccine, monocyte-derived dendritic cells were cultured for 7 to 8 days with IL-4 and GM-CSF and then pulsed overnight with autologous tumor lysate. Each patient was given three intradermal dendritic cell vaccine injections, spaced two weeks apart, in the arm below the axilla. In glioblastoma patients vaccinated with dendritic cells, deep sequencing of TCR beta CDR3 regions served to measure the amount of tumor-infiltrating lymphocytes and to compare repertoires between tumor and blood. Survival after dendritic cell vaccination was correlated with TCR sequencing metrics, such as TIL content and the overlap between tumor and blood repertoires. What the research found in general, with its limitations: Longer time to progression and overall survival after dendritic cell vaccination were predicted by higher estimated pretreatment TIL content. The TCR overlap response model with three groups was called speculative and said to need prospective validation. No direct relationship between TCR clonality and survival was found, suggesting a diverse polyclonal response may matter. The cohort was small and heterogeneous, only a few patients had full blood and tumor sets, and even fewer had initial-recurrent tumor pairs.

The CDR3 holds 17 amino acids from the cysteine to the phenylalanine. The CDR3 DNA has 51 bases and is translated from base 1. The CDR1 and CDR2 encoded by the germline V gene are LGHNA and YNFKEQ. V ends up 0 bases short and J 2 bases short, with an unmatched junction base count of 8. TCRB CDR3 regions were amplified from approximately 2 ug genomic DNA, or all available DNA if less, using the immunoSEQ assay. The multiplex PCR employed 60 forward primers targeting TCR V beta segments and 13 reverse primers targeting J beta segments. To estimate the number of reads per starting template, synthetic control templates were added to each sample at limiting dilution. Sequencing produced 87 bp reads on the Illumina HiSeq System. Per the authors' processing: PCR and sequencing errors were removed by merging closely related sequences with a nearest neighbor algorithm. TCR overlap was defined as the percentage of unique tumor TCR beta sequences that were also present in the same patient's peripheral blood. Here the immuneACCESS table is served through TCRdb, limited to in-frame sequences with V and J called. Missing clones are a known gap in these copies; in checked studies unresolved V genes cover under half, and the rest lacks a known reason. V and J calls and clone size are copied from that table; D and trimming were computed from the DNA. Present in this sample are 80,000 to 95,000 clones, 85% of which were seen just once. Of the sample, about 8.5% is held by the ten largest clones.

The sequencing here drew on blood, taken after dendritic cell vaccination. The chain uses TRBV4-2 and TRBJ2-3; TRBD2 fits 7 bases in the junction. The receptor comes from a human donor with glioblastoma. The nucleotides read TGTGCCAGCAGCCAAGAGGGAGGGTGGGGCAACACAGATACGCAGTATTTT. This codes for CASSQEGGWGNTDTQYF.